The 25 T cell receptor beta chains below were found in one sample sequenced in a study of T cell changes during pregnancy in multiple sclerosis. Clones were read by immunoSEQ multiplex PCR, and TCRdb kept only the in-frame ones, dropping some. There are over 35,000 clones in the sample; roughly 90% occur only once, and 10% to 15% lies in the top ten. The sequencing used CD8+ T cells from peripheral blood mononuclear cells, collected in the first trimester of pregnancy. The receptor set was obtained from a female donor with multiple sclerosis, enrolled in a pregnancy study.

The CDR3 protein is CASSRRLESYEQYF. Written as DNA, the CDR3 is TGTGCCAGCAGCCGCCGTCTAGAATCCTACGAGCAGTACTTC. The chain uses TRBV5-4 and TRBJ2-7; D call uncertain. The V end was cut by 4 bases, the J end by 1 base, with 12 bases between. Germline values: CDR1 SGHNT, CDR2 YYREEE (reference sequence). The CDR3 totals 14 residues.

The CDR3 DNA reads TGTGCCAGTAGTATAGCCTCTATCTCACCCCGGGACATAAGCGCTGAAGCTTTCTTT. It yields the protein CASSIASISPRDISAEAFF. V and J are TRBV19 and TRBJ1-1; maybe TRBD1 (6 bases). With 1 base removed from V and 6 bases from J, the gap between germline ends came to 27 bases. Germline V gene data show CDR1 as LNHDA and CDR2 as SQIVND (reference sequence). This CDR3 is built from 19 residues.

V usage is TRBV5-4 and J usage is TRBJ2-7, with a tentative D call TRBD2 (6 bases). This CDR3 contains 14 residues. CDR1 and CDR2 from the germline V gene are SGHNT and YYREEE (reference sequence). V was clipped by 4 bases and J by 1 base, with 12 bases between them. The CDR3 spells CASSADYGSYEQYF. The DNA of the CDR3 is TGTGCCAGCAGCGCGGACTACGGGTCCTACGAGCAGTACTTC.

The rearrangement uses TRBV19 and TRBJ1-2, with 8 bases identical to TRBD1. Germline CDR1 is LNHDA and CDR2 is SQIVND (reference sequence). Trimming removed 7 bases from V and 1 base from J; junction bases left unmatched: 5. The CDR3 spans 14 residues. In DNA, the CDR3 is TGTGCCAGTATACCGACAGGGGATAACTATGGCTACACCTTC. This encodes CASIPTGDNYGYTF.

The chain recombines TRBV7-8 with TRBJ2-7; D ambiguous. V was cut by 2 bases and J by 3 bases, with 11 bases left in between. CDR1 is SGHVS and CDR2 is FQNEAQ in the germline V gene. The CDR3 covers 14 residues. The CDR3 sequence: CASSLTDRIYEQYF. In DNA form, the CDR3 reads TGTGCCAGCAGCTTAACAGACCGGATCTACGAGCAGTACTTC.

CDR3 residues: CACNPDRGRRGYTF. CDR3 nucleotide sequence: TGTGCCTGCAACCCCGACAGGGGGCGCCGGGGCTACACCTTC. The V gene is TRBV30, the J gene TRBJ1-2, with TRBD1 matching 10 bases. The CDR3 sequence is 14 residues long. Trimming cost V 6 bases and J 8 bases; bases outside gene matches: 12. Germline loops: CDR1 GTSNPN, CDR2 SVGIG (reference sequence). Using reference TRBV30 and TRBJ1-2 for the parts outside the CDR3, the full variable domain is SQTIHQWPATLVQPVGSPLSLECTVEGTSNPNLYWYRQAAGRGLQLLFYSVGIGQISSEVPQNLSASRPQDRQFILSSKKLLLSDSGFYLCACNPDRGRRGYTFGSGTRLTVV.

This clone was found a few times. The CDR3 sequence is CASSHIVREWNTGELFF. In nucleotides, the CDR3 is TGCGCCAGCAGCCACATTGTCAGGGAATGGAACACCGGGGAGCTGTTTTTT. J is TRBJ2-2 and V is TRBV5-1; perhaps TRBD1 as D (5 bases). This CDR3 region has 17 residues. Trimming cost V 4 bases and J 1 base, with 17 bases left between them. Germline V CDR1 and CDR2: SGHRS, YFSETQ.

This clone was recorded once. This chain joins TRBV4-1 and TRBJ1-6; TRBD1 is a possible D gene (5 bases). The V end was cut by 3 bases, the J end by 9 bases, with 15 bases between. The germline gives CDR1 MGHRA, CDR2 YSYEKL. This CDR3 spans 15 amino acids. The CDR3 DNA sequence: TGCGCCAGCAGCCACCGACCCGACGGGGGTTCACCCCTCCACTTT. The encoded protein is CASSHRPDGGSPLHF.

This chain joins TRBV29-1 and TRBJ1-2; D might be TRBD1 (6 bases). V lost 2 bases and J 0 bases, leaving 13 bases between the germline ends. Germline CDR1 is SQVTM and CDR2 is ANQGSEA. The CDR3 spans 15 residues. The CDR3 nucleotides read TGCAGCGTTGAAAACAGGGAAAAACCTAACTATGGCTACACCTTC. Translating gives CSVENREKPNYGYTF.

This chain uses TRBV7-8 with TRBJ1-1; D unclear. The length of the CDR3 is 15 residues. Trimming took off 7 bases at V and 5 bases at J, with 20 bases between the two ends. CDR1 is SGHVS and CDR2 is FQNEAQ in the germline V gene. DNA of the CDR3: TGTGCCAGCACCATCCAGGTGGGCGCCTCAACTGAAGCTTTCTTT. It codes for CASTIQVGASTEAFF.

This clone was seen only a few times. The chain links TRBV2 to TRBJ2-7, with D possibly being TRBD1 (6 bases). Germline CDR1 and CDR2: SNHLY and FYNNEI. The CDR3 is made up of 13 amino acids. Between the trimmed V and J ends, which lost 8 bases and 3 bases, there was a span of 14 bases. CDR3 region: CASRTAVNYEQYF. In DNA form, the CDR3 reads TGTGCCAGCCGGACAGCGGTAAACTACGAGCAGTACTTC. Looking up the rest from reference TRBV2 and TRBJ2-7 gives the full variable domain: EPEVTQTPSHQVTQMGQEVILRCVPISNHLYFYWYRQILGQKVEFLVSFYNNEISEKSEIFDDQFSVERPDGSNFTLKIRSTKLEDSAMYFCASRTAVNYEQYFGPGTRLTVT.

The V call is TRBV5-1, the J call TRBJ2-7, with 10 bases aligning to TRBD1. CDR1 is SGHRS, CDR2 YFSETQ, per germline. The length of the CDR3 is 15 residues. The junction had 8 bases not matched to a gene; V was cut back by 4 bases and J by 4 bases. CDR3: CASSQGQGVRYEQYF. The CDR3 coding sequence is TGCGCCAGCAGCCAAGGACAGGGGGTTAGGTACGAGCAGTACTTC.

This chain connects TRBV4-2 to TRBJ1-2, with D possibly TRBD1 on 5 matching bases. V shed 1 base and J shed 8 bases, with 11 bases lying between them. The CDR3 extends over 13 amino acids. Germline CDR1 reads LGHNA; CDR2 reads YNFKEQ. CDR3 sequence (DNA): TGTGCCAGCAGCCAAGTAGGGGTAGAGGGCTACACCTTC. Amino acid sequence: CASSQVGVEGYTF.

CDR3 region: CASSYAGTSEINEQFF. The CDR3 DNA sequence: TGTGCCAGCAGCTACGCCGGGACTAGCGAGATCAATGAGCAGTTCTTC. The chain combines TRBV4-2 with TRBJ2-1; TRBD2 aligns across 10 bases. V was pared by 5 bases and J by 6 bases, with 10 bases of the junction left unmatched. Germline loops: CDR1 LGHNA, CDR2 YNFKEQ. CDR3 length equals 16 residues.

Concerning this clone itself: Its ends do not fully match the called genes, so a read error is possible. This chain connects TRBV5-6 to TRBJ2-1; D is ambiguous. CDR1 is SGHDT and CDR2 is YYEEEE in the germline V gene. CDR3 length: 11 residues. CDR3 residues: CASSSSNEQFF. Here the CDR3 DNA reads TGTGCCAGCAGCTCCTCCAATGAGCAGTTCTTC. Full variable domain (missing parts from reference TRBV5-6 and TRBJ2-1): DAGVTQSPTHLIKTRGQQVTLRCSPKSGHDTVSWYQQALGQGPQFIFQYYEEEERQRGNFPDRFSGHQFPNYSSELNVNALLLGDSALYLCASSSSNEQFFGPGTRLTVL.

CDR3 loop: CATTLMGDRSTDTQYF. The DNA of the CDR3 is TGTGCCACTACCCTAATGGGGGACAGAAGCACAGATACGCAGTATTTT. The chain is built from TRBV15 and TRBJ2-3; 7 nucleotides match TRBD1. This CDR3 contains 16 residues. Germline-derived CDR1 and CDR2 are LNHNV and YYDKDF (reference sequence). J lost 0 bases, V lost 9 bases, and 12 bases had no gene match.

The chain employs TRBV27 and TRBJ2-1; a weak D match, TRBD2 (5 bases). CDR1 and CDR2 from the germline V gene are MNHEY and SMNVEV (reference sequence). The CDR3 loop spans 13 amino acids. Deletions cut 5 bases from V and 7 bases from J, with 12 bases between. The CDR3, as DNA: TGTGCCAGCAGTCTAGCCACGAAAAATGAGCAGTTCTTC. It translates to CASSLATKNEQFF.

The CDR3 bases are TGCGCCAGCAGCTTGTGGGAGGGGCCGATGAACACTGAAGCTTTCTTT. As protein: CASSLWEGPMNTEAFF. J is TRBJ1-1 and V is TRBV5-1; TRBD1 might be the D (5 bases). The CDR3 is 16 residues long. Trimming took 1 base from V and 0 from J, leaving 13 bases between them. Germline lookup yields CDR1 SGHRS and CDR2 YFSETQ. Filled out from reference TRBV5-1 and TRBJ1-1, the complete variable domain reads KAGVTQTPRYLIKTRGQQVTLSCSPISGHRSVSWYQQTPGQGLQFLFEYFSETQRNKGNFPGRFSGRQFSNSRSEMNVSTLELGDSALYLCASSLWEGPMNTEAFFGQGTRLTVV.

V usage is TRBV4-1 and J usage is TRBJ2-3; a weak D match, TRBD1 (6 bases). With 8 bases removed from V and 6 bases from J, the gap between germline ends came to 15 bases. This CDR3 is 13 amino acids long. Germline V gene data show CDR1 as MGHRA and CDR2 as YSYEKL. The CDR3 nucleotides are TGCGCCAGCCTAGGGCTACAGGGCGATACGCAGTATTTT. Translation: CASLGLQGDTQYF.

The V and J genes are TRBV4-1 and TRBJ2-7; tentatively, D is TRBD2 (5 bases). The germline V gene encodes CDR1 MGHRA and CDR2 YSYEKL. CDR3 size: 15 residues. V lost 0 bases and J lost 0, with 9 bases in between. The CDR3 DNA is TGCGCCAGCAGCCAAGATGAGGGCTTCTCCTACGAGCAGTACTTC. Residues: CASSQDEGFSYEQYF.

The rearrangement uses TRBV7-2 and TRBJ2-5; weak D call: TRBD2 (6 bases). The CDR3 contains 13 residues. Germline V CDR1 and CDR2: SGHTA, FQGNSA. The V gene lost 5 bases and the J gene lost 5 bases, with 12 bases spanning the gap. The CDR3, as DNA: TGTGCCAGCAGCATTAGCGGATGGGAGACCCAGTACTTC. Protein product: CASSISGWETQYF.

The rearrangement links TRBV27 to TRBJ1-6; D gene ambiguous. The CDR3 has 14 residues. Germline CDR1 reads MNHEY; CDR2 reads SMNVEV (reference sequence). V was clipped by 2 bases and J by 10 bases, with 12 bases between them. The CDR3 loop reads CASSLGLGLSPLHF. In nucleotides, the CDR3 is TGTGCCAGCAGTTTAGGCCTCGGGTTATCACCCCTCCACTTT.

The chain has TRBV6-1 and TRBJ2-7; TRBD1 agrees at 8 bases. From germline, CDR1 is MNHNS and CDR2 SASEGT. The V segment lost 6 bases and the J segment 6 bases; nucleotides outside the gene matches: 13. The CDR3 has 15 amino acids. Here the CDR3 DNA reads TGTGCCAGCAGAGGTCGTGATCCACAGGGGGGCGAGCAGTACTTC. This gives the protein CASRGRDPQGGEQYF.

CDR3 amino acids: CASTPSSGNSGNTIYF. The CDR3 DNA reads TGCGCCAGCACCCCCTCCAGCGGTAACTCTGGAAACACCATATATTTT. The gene calls are TRBV4-1 and TRBJ1-3; no firm D call. This CDR3 region has 16 residues. Germline CDR1 MGHRA, CDR2 YSYEKL. V shed 7 bases and J shed 0 bases, with 16 bases lying between them.

The chain combines TRBV2 with TRBJ1-1; TRBD1 matches 8 bases. Trimming cost V 3 bases and J 7 bases; bases outside gene matches: 1. The CDR3 has 12 amino acids. CDR1 and CDR2 (germline): SNHLY, FYNNEI. As DNA, the CDR3 is TGTGCCAGCAGTGACAGGGGGCGTGAAGCTTTCTTT. Residues: CASSDRGREAFF.